Listed below are T cell receptor beta chains from one sample, sequenced in a study of early T cells in non-severe SARS-CoV-2 infection. Each CDR3 protein gets one entry after TCRdb re-called the 5' RACE reads with MiXCR. The top ten clones hold roughly 10% of a sample with 45,000 to 55,000 distinct CDR3 sequences, approximately 13% of them seen once. Sequencing used whole blood. The receptors stem from an adult who was a healthcare worker with PCR-confirmed SARS-CoV-2 infection or an uninfected control (not recorded which). CDR3s include the opening cysteine and the closing phenylalanine or tryptophan. The D gene is left open where the match is weak. Clone sizes are given selectively: once, few, many, or a class where the clone is expanded.

D	V	size	J	DNA	CDR3
.	TRBV20-1	few	TRBJ2-1	TGCAGTGCTCCAGTGAACAATGAGCAGTTCTTC	CSAPVNNEQFF
.	TRBV7-9	.	TRBJ2-2	TGTGCCAGCAGCGGCCGGGACCTAGTTCGCACCGGGGAGCTGTTTTTT	CASSGRDLVRTGELFF
TRBD2	TRBV20-1	many	TRBJ2-5	TGCAGTCGGTCCCCTACTAGCGGGAGTAGGGAGACCCAGTACTTC	CSRSPTSGSRETQYF
.	TRBV7-9	.	TRBJ2-7	TGTGCCAGCAGCTTACCCGGGACACCGAGCTCCTACGAGCAGTACTTC	CASSLPGTPSSYEQYF
.	TRBV4-2	once	TRBJ2-4	TGTGCCAGCAGCCCCACCCCGGTTGGGGGTCGGGCCAAAAACATTCAGTACTTC	CASSPTPVGGRAKNIQYF
TRBD2	TRBV20-1	many	TRBJ2-3	TGCAGTGCTACCCCTTTGCGGGGGGGGACAGATACGCAGTATTTT	CSATPLRGGTDTQYF
.	TRBV9	many	TRBJ2-1	TGTGCCAGCACCTACGGGAGATCTACCTATAACAATGAGCAGTTCTTC	CASTYGRSTYNNEQFF
.	TRBV7-8	.	TRBJ2-1	TGTGCCAGCAGCTTAGATGCAGGGCCCAATGAGCAGTTCTTC	CASSLDAGPNEQFF
.	TRBV27	many	TRBJ2-1	TGTGCCACCCGCTGGGGGAGTACGAATGAGCAGTTCTTC	CATRWGSTNEQFF
.	TRBV28	few	TRBJ2-7	TGTGCCAGCACCCCGGTTGCCGAGCAGTACTTC	CASTPVAEQYF
.	TRBV5-6	.	TRBJ2-2	TGTGCCAGCAGCTTGGACAGGGCTGCCGGGGAGCTGTTTTTT	CASSLDRAAGELFF
.	TRBV29-1	few	TRBJ1-1	TGCAGCGTTGGATTAAAAGGGCTCAGGGGCATGAACACTGAAGCTTTCTTT	CSVGLKGLRGMNTEAFF
TRBD2	TRBV7-3	many	TRBJ2-3	TGTGCCAGCAGCTTAACCCTACTAGCGGGAGGAAGAGATACGCAGTATTTT	CASSLTLLAGGRDTQYF
TRBD1	TRBV28	few	TRBJ1-2	TGTGCCAGCAGGGGGGGACAGATTAGGCATGGCTACACCTTC	CASRGGQIRHGYTF
.	TRBV7-9	few	TRBJ2-5	TGTGCCAGCAGGCCCATGGGGCAAGAGACCCAGTACTTC	CASRPMGQETQYF
.	TRBV5-6	few	TRBJ1-5	TGTGCCAGCAGCCAAAGTGGGATACAGCCCCAGCATTTT	CASSQSGIQPQHF
TRBD1	TRBV4-1	.	TRBJ2-7	TGCGCCAGCAGCCAACCGGACAGGGACTTCGCCGAGCAGTACTTC	CASSQPDRDFAEQYF
TRBD2	TRBV27	many	TRBJ2-1	TGTGCCAGCATGGGCGGGGGGTACAATGAGCAGTTCTTC	CASMGGGYNEQFF
.	TRBV7-9	few	TRBJ2-3	TGTGCCAGCAGCATAATTGTAGGGGCAGATACGCAGTATTTT	CASSIIVGADTQYF
TRBD2	TRBV6-5	.	TRBJ2-7	TGTGCCAGCAGTTATAGGCGGGAGAGGTCCTACGAGCAGTACTTC	CASSYRRERSYEQYF
TRBD1	TRBV7-9	many	TRBJ1-6	TGTGCCAGCACCACCAAGGGACAGTATAATTCACCCCTCCACTTT	CASTTKGQYNSPLHF
TRBD1	TRBV6-1	.	TRBJ2-2	TGTGCCAGCATGGGACCGGGACAGAGGAACACCGGGGAGCTGTTTTTT	CASMGPGQRNTGELFF
.	TRBV12-3/TRBV12-4	few	TRBJ1-1	TGTGCCAGCAGCCTATGGGAGAACACTGAAGCTTTCTTT	CASSLWENTEAFF
TRBD1	TRBV18	many	TRBJ2-1	TGTGCCAGCTCACCGCCGGGACAGGGGGCCAATGAGCAGTTCTTC	CASSPPGQGANEQFF
TRBD1	TRBV29-1	many	TRBJ1-2	TGCAGCGTTGAACCACTACCCGCAGGGGGCCCCACCGATTATGGCTACACCTTC	CSVEPLPAGGPTDYGYTF
.	TRBV27	many	TRBJ2-1	TGTGCCAGCAGCCCCGGGCTAGCCGATGAGCAGTTCTTC	CASSPGLADEQFF
.	TRBV5-6	.	TRBJ1-2	TGTGCCAGCAGCTTGGTTGCTCCAGGGGAGAATGGCTACACCTTC	CASSLVAPGENGYTF